A single sample gave rise to the 15 T cell receptor beta chains below, sequenced in a study of radiation and T cells in renal cell carcinoma. Time point defined: blood 2 weeks post-SBRT. Treatment specified: 15 Gy SBRT to primary tumor, nephrectomy 4 weeks later. Clones were read by immunoSEQ multiplex PCR, and TCRdb kept only the in-frame ones, dropping some. The table shows roughly 140,000 clones, with roughly 87% occurring only once. This specimen was blood, taken from a patient whose treatment included radiotherapy and nephrectomy. These receptors were taken from a woman aged 50 to 65 with renal cell carcinoma.

The V call is TRBV14, the J call TRBJ1-6, with D possibly TRBD1 on 5 matching bases. V shed 0 bases and J shed 10 bases, with 34 bases lying between them. The CDR3 spans 22 residues. Germline V lookup: CDR1 SGHDN, CDR2 FVKESK. The CDR3, as DNA: TGTGCCAGCAGCCAAGATCTCCTGACTGCCCCTGTTGCTCTGGGACCTATCTCACCCCTCCACTTT. Its translation: CASSQDLLTAPVALGPISPLHF.

J is TRBJ1-3 and V is TRBV5-4; TRBD1 aligns across 7 bases. The CDR3 length is 16 residues. After removal of 1 base from V and 2 bases from J, the junction contained 6 bases not matched to a gene. In germline, CDR1 is SGHNT, CDR2 YYREEE (reference sequence). The DNA of the CDR3 is TGTGCCAGCAGCTTGCGGACAGGAAGTACTGGAAACACCATATATTTT. Protein product: CASSLRTGSTGNTIYF.

J is TRBJ1-1 and V is TRBV10-3; TRBD1 aligns across 10 bases. Germline CDR1 and CDR2: ENHRY and SYGVKD. This CDR3 has 16 amino acids. The junction had 11 bases not matched to a gene; V was cut back by 6 bases and J by 4 bases. CDR3 sequence: CAIRETGGSWLTEAFF. The DNA for the CDR3 is TGTGCCATCAGGGAGACAGGGGGCTCTTGGCTCACTGAAGCTTTCTTT.

V and J are TRBV5-3 and TRBJ1-5; a possible D gene is TRBD1 (5 bases). TRBV5-3 is flagged as an ORF with uncertain function. The CDR3 is made up of 16 amino acids. The V end was cut by 3 bases, the J end by 3 bases, with 16 bases between. The DNA for the CDR3 is TGTGCCAGAAGCTGCCGACAGCAGCTTTACAATCAGCCCCAGCATTTT. Amino acid sequence: CARSCRQQLYNQPQHF.

This chain joins TRBV2 and TRBJ2-6, with 10 bases matching TRBD1. Germline V gives CDR1 SNHLY, CDR2 FYNNEI. The CDR3 extends over 17 amino acids. V lost 6 bases, J lost 1 base, and 6 bases stayed unmatched. CDR3 protein: CASSRTGGGSGANVLTF. CDR3 sequence (DNA): TGTGCCAGCAGCAGGACAGGGGGAGGTTCTGGGGCCAACGTCCTGACTTTC.

The V call is TRBV19, the J call TRBJ1-2; D may be TRBD1 (6 bases). Looked up from germline, CDR1 is LNHDA and CDR2 is SQIVND (reference sequence). Trimming removed 11 bases at V and 2 bases at J, with 18 bases between. CDR3 length: 14 amino acids. The CDR3: CAPKEGGSNYGYTF. The CDR3 DNA reads as TGTGCCCCTAAGGAGGGGGGTTCCAACTATGGCTACACCTTC.

V usage is TRBV5-1 and J usage is TRBJ1-6; TRBD1 might be the D (5 bases). Trimming removed 5 bases at V and 6 bases at J, with 12 bases between. This CDR3 region has 14 residues. Germline V CDR1 and CDR2: SGHRS, YFSETQ. The CDR3 sequence: CASSRGTLNSPLHF. In DNA form, the CDR3 reads TGCGCCAGCAGTCGGGGGACCCTTAATTCACCCCTCCACTTT. Using reference TRBV5-1 and TRBJ1-6 for the parts outside the CDR3, the full variable domain is KAGVTQTPRYLIKTRGQQVTLSCSPISGHRSVSWYQQTPGQGLQFLFEYFSETQRNKGNFPGRFSGRQFSNSRSEMNVSTLELGDSALYLCASSRGTLNSPLHFGNGTRLTVT.

The V call is TRBV18, the J call TRBJ2-5, with 9 bases identical to TRBD2. V shed 6 bases, J shed 4 bases, and the junction held 18 bases outside the gene matches. The CDR3 contains 18 residues. Germline CDR1 and CDR2: KGHSH and LQKENI. CDR3: CASSPAGLAGFGGETQYF. CDR3 nucleotides: TGTGCCAGCTCTCCCGCGGGGCTAGCGGGGTTTGGTGGAGAGACCCAGTACTTC.

The J gene is TRBJ2-7, the V gene TRBV4-2, with 8 bases fitting TRBD2. V lost 6 bases and J lost 0; bases outside the gene matches: 7. The CDR3 covers 15 residues. CDR1 LGHNA and CDR2 YNFKEQ come from the germline V gene. This CDR3 is CASSTSGGNSYEQYF. CDR3 nucleotide sequence: TGTGCCAGCAGTACCAGCGGGGGCAACTCCTACGAGCAGTACTTC.

The rearrangement links TRBV7-9 to TRBJ1-2; weak D call: TRBD1 (5 bases). CDR3 length equals 16 residues. Germline V gene lookup returns CDR1 SEHNR and CDR2 FQNEAQ (reference sequence). V shed 1 base and J shed 0 bases, with 12 bases lying between them. The CDR3 bases are TGTGCCAGCAGCTTAGGAAAAGGGGACCCTAACTATGGCTACACCTTC. Translating gives CASSLGKGDPNYGYTF.

Concerning this clone: The germline gene is not matched at one end of the junction; a read error may be the cause. The genes are TRBV7-2 and TRBJ2-7; 8 nucleotides line up with TRBD2. The germline gives CDR1 SGHTA, CDR2 FQGNSA. The CDR3 contains 14 residues. The CDR3, as DNA: TGTGCCAGCAGCCCGTGGACTAGCTCCCACGAGCAGTACTTC. Its protein product is CASSPWTSSHEQYF.

J is TRBJ2-7 and V is TRBV4-1; D might be TRBD2 (5 bases). Germline V gives CDR1 MGHRA, CDR2 YSYEKL. This CDR3 contains 16 residues. Between the trimmed V and J ends, which lost 4 bases and 4 bases, there was a span of 20 bases. The CDR3 protein is CASSPATGRGIYEQYF. The CDR3 bases are TGCGCCAGCAGCCCAGCTACTGGGCGAGGGATTTACGAGCAGTACTTC.

The chain links TRBV30 to TRBJ1-6; weak D call: TRBD1 (6 bases). Looked up from germline, CDR1 is GTSNPN and CDR2 is SVGIG (reference sequence). CDR3 size: 18 residues. The germline V and J ends were trimmed by 3 bases and 10 bases, with 28 bases remaining between them. For the CDR3, the DNA is TGTGCCTGGAGCGTTTCCCCGGCCCGCAGGGGAAAAGACTCACCCCTCCACTTT. As protein: CAWSVSPARRGKDSPLHF.

About this clone: The junction departs from germline at one end; a sequencing error may be responsible. The chain recombines TRBV5-3 with TRBJ2-6; either TRBD1 or TRBD2 may supply D (6 bases each). TRBV5-3 is annotated as an ORF whose role is uncertain. This CDR3 comprises 18 residues. CDR3 loop: CARSPPEGGFSGANVLTF. The CDR3 DNA reads TGTGCCAGAAGCCCACCCGAAGGGGGGTTCTCTGGGGCCAATGTCCTGACTTTC.

This rearrangement joins TRBV2 to TRBJ1-2; 10 nucleotides match TRBD1. The germline CDR1 and CDR2 sequences are SNHLY and FYNNEI. V lost 6 bases and J lost 6; bases outside the gene matches: 4. CDR3 length equals 13 residues. CDR3: CASRDRGVNGYTF. The CDR3 DNA is TGTGCCAGCAGGGACAGGGGGGTTAATGGCTACACCTTC. Drawing the rest from reference TRBV2 and TRBJ1-2, the complete variable domain is EPEVTQTPSHQVTQMGQEVILRCVPISNHLYFYWYRQILGQKVEFLVSFYNNEISEKSEIFDDQFSVERPDGSNFTLKIRSTKLEDSAMYFCASRDRGVNGYTFGSGTRLTVV.